Detailed here is one TCR beta chain. CDR3 length: 13 residues. V lost 2 bases, J lost 6 bases, and 8 bases lay in between. The data were taken from a study of blood T cell repertoires in COVID-19. Turning to the study itself: T cells, B-cell-depleted T cells, or PBMCs provided the cDNA or gDNA that served as material.

Everyone who took part was roughly 18 to 95 years old, and they came from about two dozen US areas. For recovered donors of Cohort 3, there were two negative PCRs, clearance, or symptom resolution. Source study methods: Quantification of nucleated cells was approximated via reference gene primer amplification. Sequencing was performed with immunoSEQ multiplex PCR; in TCRdb, only in-frame clones are kept and a portion is missing. V and J calls and clone size are given by that table; D and trimming were obtained from the DNA. The sample carries 150,000 to 200,000 clones, roughly four fifths recorded once.

The specimen sequenced was PBMCs or T cells enriched from blood (not recorded which). The TCR sequence derives from a man aged 40-55 years who had recovered from COVID-19. The chain recombines TRBV12-3 or TRBV12-4 with TRBJ1-5; no definite D call. For the CDR3, the DNA is TGTGCCAGCAGTTTAATGGAGGGTCAGCCCCAGCATTTT. Protein: CASSLMEGQPQHF.